The entry below describes one T cell receptor beta chain. Its specific antigen is unknown. No base-level quality is on record; no much larger clone is a single base apart. The germline V gene yields ENHRY for CDR1 and SYGVKD for CDR2. Inclusive of the bounding cysteine and phenylalanine, the CDR3 is 11 residues long. Only CDR3 DNA remains: 33 bases, in frame from the first base. A distance of 14 bases separates the germline ends of V and J, which lose 8 bases and 11 bases respectively. TCRbeta CDR3 regions were amplified from genomic DNA using the immunoSEQ Assay, a bias-controlled multiplex PCR. Per the source publication's procedure: The number of nucleated cells in each sample was estimated from the amplification of reference gene primers within the assay. To quantify the absolute abundance of each unique TCRbeta CDR3 rearrangement, sequence reads were collapsed and filtered. For each sample, productive Simpson clonality was calculated as the square root of Simpson's diversity index across productive rearrangements. Entries here come from immuneACCESS through TCRdb and include only in-frame sequences with V and J called. Some clones fail to appear in such tables; in the studies checked, an unresolved V gene covers under half of the shortfall, and the cause of the remainder is unknown. V, J and clone size reflect that table, while D and trimming were determined from the DNA. The sample has approximately 28,000 clones on record, 75% to 90% of them singletons. The ten biggest clones cover around 5% of the sample.

Collaborating institutions collected whole blood in K2EDTA tubes following their own protocols. For TCRbeta analysis, collaborators shipped samples in one of three forms: frozen whole blood, isolated PBMCs, or DNA extracted from either of those sample types. The data are from a study of blood T cell repertoires in COVID-19 (dated by TCRdb to the early 2020s). Broadly, across the study: Samples covering the acute and convalescent phases of COVID-19 were provided by collaborators in the United States, Italy and Spain. The prospective study material was composed of cDNA or gDNA derived from T cells, B-cell-depleted T cells, or PBMCs. Where HLA class I and class II types were available, the types were taken from metadata supplied by the sample provider, not from assay-based typing. Samples came from the ongoing ImmuneRACE study (first 160 participants) plus 1,254 subjects from 6 global collaborators. The dataset comprised deeply sampled blood TCRbeta repertoires from subjects exposed to, actively infected with, or recovered from COVID-19. A freely available public database, intended as a resource for researchers studying the immune response to SARS-CoV-2, is where the repertoires were released. Nearly every sample came with metadata listing a de-identified subject ID, COVID-19 status, age in years and sex.

Results the study describes overall, beyond this receptor: How much clinical and demographic metadata was included differed by source and by participant, and the metadata was provided uncurated.

The receptor chain draws on TRBV10-3 and TRBJ2-3, with TRBD2 tentatively as D gene (6 bases match). The sequencing input was peripheral blood. This TCR was sampled from a man aged 55 to 70 with active COVID-19. The nucleotide sequence is given as TGTGCCATCTCAGAGGGGCGGGGGCAGTATTTT. It codes for CAISEGRGQYF.